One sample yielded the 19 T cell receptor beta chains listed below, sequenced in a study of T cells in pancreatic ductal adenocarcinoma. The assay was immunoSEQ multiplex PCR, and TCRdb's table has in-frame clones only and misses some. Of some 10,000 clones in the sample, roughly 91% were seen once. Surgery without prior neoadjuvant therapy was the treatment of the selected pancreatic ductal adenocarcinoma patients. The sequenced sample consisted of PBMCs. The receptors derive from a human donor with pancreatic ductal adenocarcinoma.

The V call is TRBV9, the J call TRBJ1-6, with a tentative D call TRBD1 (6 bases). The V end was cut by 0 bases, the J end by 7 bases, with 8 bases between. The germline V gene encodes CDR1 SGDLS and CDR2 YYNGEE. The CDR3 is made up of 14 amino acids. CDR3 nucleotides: TGTGCCAGCAGCGTAGTCGGACAGAATTCACCCCTCCACTTT. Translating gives CASSVVGQNSPLHF.

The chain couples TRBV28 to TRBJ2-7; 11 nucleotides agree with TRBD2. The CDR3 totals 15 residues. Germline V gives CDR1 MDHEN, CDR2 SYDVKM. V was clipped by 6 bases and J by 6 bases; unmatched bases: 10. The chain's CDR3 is CASRQRLAGKLEQYF. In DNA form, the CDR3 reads TGTGCCAGCAGACAAAGACTAGCGGGAAAGCTCGAGCAGTACTTC. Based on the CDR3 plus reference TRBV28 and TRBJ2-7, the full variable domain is DVKVTQSSRYLVKRTGEKVFLECVQDMDHENMFWYRQDPGLGLRLIYFSYDVKMKEKGDIPEGYSVSREKKERFSLILESASTNQTSMYLCASRQRLAGKLEQYFGPGTRLTVT.

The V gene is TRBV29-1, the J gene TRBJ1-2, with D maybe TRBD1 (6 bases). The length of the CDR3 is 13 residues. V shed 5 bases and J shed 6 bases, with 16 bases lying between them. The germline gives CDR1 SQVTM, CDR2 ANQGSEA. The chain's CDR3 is CSVSKGGQDGYTF. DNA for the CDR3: TGCAGCGTTTCCAAGGGGGGGCAGGATGGCTACACCTTC.

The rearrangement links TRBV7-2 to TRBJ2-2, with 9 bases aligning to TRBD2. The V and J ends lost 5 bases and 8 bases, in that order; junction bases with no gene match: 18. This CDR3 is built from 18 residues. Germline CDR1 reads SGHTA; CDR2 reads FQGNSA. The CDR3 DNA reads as TGTGCCAGCAGCCCGCGGGCCCTAGCGGGGTTCGAGAGAGGGGAGCTGTTTTTT. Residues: CASSPRALAGFERGELFF.

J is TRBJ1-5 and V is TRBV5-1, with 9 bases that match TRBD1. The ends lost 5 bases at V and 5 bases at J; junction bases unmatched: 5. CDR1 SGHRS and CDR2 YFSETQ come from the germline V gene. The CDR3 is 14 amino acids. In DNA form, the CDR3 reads TGCGCCAGCAGTGAACAGGGGGCCGATCAGCCCCAGCATTTT. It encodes CASSEQGADQPQHF.

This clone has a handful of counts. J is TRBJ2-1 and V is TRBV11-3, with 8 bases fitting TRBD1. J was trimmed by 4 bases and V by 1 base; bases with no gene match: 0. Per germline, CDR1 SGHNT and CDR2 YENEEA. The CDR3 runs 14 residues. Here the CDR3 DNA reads TGTGCCAGCAGCTTAGGACAGGGGTACAATGAGCAGTTCTTC. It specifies CASSLGQGYNEQFF. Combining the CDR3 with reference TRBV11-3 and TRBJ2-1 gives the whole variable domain EAGVVQSPRYKIIEKKQPVAFWCNPISGHNTLYWYLQNLGQGPELLIRYENEEAVDDSQLPKDRFSAERLKGVDSTLKIQPAELGDSAVYLCASSLGQGYNEQFFGPGTRLTVL.

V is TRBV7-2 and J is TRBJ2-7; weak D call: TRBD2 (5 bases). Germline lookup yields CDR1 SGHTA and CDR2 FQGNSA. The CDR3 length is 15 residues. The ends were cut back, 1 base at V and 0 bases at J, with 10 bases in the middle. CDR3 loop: CASSLGLAASYEQYF. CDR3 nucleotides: TGTGCCAGCAGCTTAGGGCTAGCCGCCTCCTACGAGCAGTACTTC.

As DNA, the CDR3 is TGCAGCGTTGAGACATGGGGCACAGATACGCAGTATTTT. It codes for CSVETWGTDTQYF. The chain is built from TRBV29-1 and TRBJ2-3; D unresolved. The CDR3 extends over 13 amino acids. The V gene lost 3 bases and the J gene lost 1 base, with 8 bases spanning the gap. The germline V gene has CDR1 SQVTM and CDR2 ANQGSEA.

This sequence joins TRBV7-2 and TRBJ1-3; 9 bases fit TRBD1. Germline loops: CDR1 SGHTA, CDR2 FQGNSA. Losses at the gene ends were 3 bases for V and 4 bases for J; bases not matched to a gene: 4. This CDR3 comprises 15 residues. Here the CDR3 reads CASSFGTGKGNTIYF. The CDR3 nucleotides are TGTGCCAGCAGCTTTGGGACAGGGAAAGGAAACACCATATATTTT.

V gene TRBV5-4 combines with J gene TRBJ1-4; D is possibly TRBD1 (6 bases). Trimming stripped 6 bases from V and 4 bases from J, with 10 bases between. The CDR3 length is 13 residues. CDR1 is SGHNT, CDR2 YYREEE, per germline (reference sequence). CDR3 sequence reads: CASKDSNNEKLFF. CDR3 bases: TGTGCCAGCAAGGACAGTAATAATGAAAAACTGTTTTTT.

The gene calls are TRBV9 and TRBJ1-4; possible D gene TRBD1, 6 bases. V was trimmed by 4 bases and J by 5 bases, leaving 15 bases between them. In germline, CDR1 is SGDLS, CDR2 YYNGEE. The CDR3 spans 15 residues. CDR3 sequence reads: CASSLSAGANEKLFF. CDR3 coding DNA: TGTGCCAGCAGCCTGTCGGCAGGGGCAAATGAAAAACTGTTTTTT. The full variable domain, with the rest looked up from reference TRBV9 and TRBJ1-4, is DSGVTQTPKHLITATGQRVTLRCSPRSGDLSVYWYQQSLDQGLQFLIQYYNGEERAKGNILERFSAQQFPDLHSELNLSSLELGDSALYFCASSLSAGANEKLFFGSGTQLSVL.

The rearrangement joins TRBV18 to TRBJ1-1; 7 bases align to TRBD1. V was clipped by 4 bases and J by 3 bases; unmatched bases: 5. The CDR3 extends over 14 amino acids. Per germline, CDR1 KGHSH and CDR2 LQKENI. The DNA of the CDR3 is TGTGCCAGCTCACTACAGGGGCTACACACTGAAGCTTTCTTT. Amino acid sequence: CASSLQGLHTEAFF.

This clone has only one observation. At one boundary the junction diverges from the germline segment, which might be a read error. This chain's CDR3 is CASSRGGESSYEQCF. Written as DNA, the CDR3 is TGTGCCAGCAGCCGGGGCGGGGAATCCTCCTACGAGCAGTGCTTC. The rearrangement uses TRBV13 and TRBJ2-7; D is possibly TRBD2 (6 bases). In germline, CDR1 is PRHDT, CDR2 FYEKMQ (reference sequence). The CDR3 consists of 15 residues.

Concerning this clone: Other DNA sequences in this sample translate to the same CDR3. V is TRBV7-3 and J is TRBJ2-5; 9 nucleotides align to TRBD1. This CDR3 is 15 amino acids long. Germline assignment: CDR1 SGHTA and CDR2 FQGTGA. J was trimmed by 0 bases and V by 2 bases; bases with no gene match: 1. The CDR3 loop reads CASSLGTGYQETQYF. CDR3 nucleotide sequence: TGTGCCAGCAGCTTAGGGACAGGGTACCAAGAGACCCAGTACTTC. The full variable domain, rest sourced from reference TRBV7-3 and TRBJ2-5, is GAGVSQTPSNKVTEKGKYVELRCDPISGHTALYWYRQSLGQGPEFLIYFQGTGAADDSGLPNDRFFAVRPEGSVSTLKIQRTERGDSAVYLCASSLGTGYQETQYFGPGTRLLVL.

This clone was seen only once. In nucleotides, the CDR3 is TGCAGCGTCAGAGGGACAGGGAATGAAAAACTGTTTTTT. As protein: CSVRGTGNEKLFF. The chain uses TRBV29-1 and TRBJ1-4; TRBD1 aligns across 9 bases. The trim removed 6 bases at V and 5 bases at J, leaving 4 bases unmatched. The CDR3 runs 13 residues. Germline V gives CDR1 SQVTM, CDR2 ANQGSEA.

The CDR3 loop reads CSVEGRGGYYNEQFF. The CDR3 DNA sequence: TGCAGCGTTGAAGGGAGGGGGGGCTACTACAATGAGCAGTTCTTC. The V and J genes are TRBV29-1 and TRBJ2-1; a possible D gene is TRBD2 (7 bases). The CDR3 sequence is 15 residues long. Germline V gives CDR1 SQVTM, CDR2 ANQGSEA. Trimming shortened V by 1 base and J by 3 bases, and 13 bases separated the two germline ends.

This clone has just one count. The CDR3 DNA sequence: TGTGCCACCAGCAGTGGGACAGCTAGCAATCAGCCCCAGCATTTT. Its translation: CATSSGTASNQPQHF. This rearrangement joins TRBV15 to TRBJ1-5; 7 bases fit TRBD1. The CDR3 consists of 15 residues. Germline loops: CDR1 LNHNV, CDR2 YYDKDF (reference sequence). V lost 3 bases to trimming and J lost 0 bases; unmatched junction nucleotides: 2.

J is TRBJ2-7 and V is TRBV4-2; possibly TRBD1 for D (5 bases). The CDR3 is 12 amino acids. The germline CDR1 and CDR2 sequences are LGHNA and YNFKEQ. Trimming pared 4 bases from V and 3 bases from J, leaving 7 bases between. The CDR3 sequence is CASSLGDYEQYF. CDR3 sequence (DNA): TGTGCCAGCAGCCTAGGGGACTACGAGCAGTACTTC.

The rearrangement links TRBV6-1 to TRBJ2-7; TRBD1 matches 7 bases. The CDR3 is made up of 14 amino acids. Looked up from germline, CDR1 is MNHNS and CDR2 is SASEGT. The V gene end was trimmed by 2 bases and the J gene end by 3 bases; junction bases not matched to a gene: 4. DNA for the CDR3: TGTGCCAGCAGTGAACCAGGACAGGACTACGAGCAGTACTTC. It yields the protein CASSEPGQDYEQYF.